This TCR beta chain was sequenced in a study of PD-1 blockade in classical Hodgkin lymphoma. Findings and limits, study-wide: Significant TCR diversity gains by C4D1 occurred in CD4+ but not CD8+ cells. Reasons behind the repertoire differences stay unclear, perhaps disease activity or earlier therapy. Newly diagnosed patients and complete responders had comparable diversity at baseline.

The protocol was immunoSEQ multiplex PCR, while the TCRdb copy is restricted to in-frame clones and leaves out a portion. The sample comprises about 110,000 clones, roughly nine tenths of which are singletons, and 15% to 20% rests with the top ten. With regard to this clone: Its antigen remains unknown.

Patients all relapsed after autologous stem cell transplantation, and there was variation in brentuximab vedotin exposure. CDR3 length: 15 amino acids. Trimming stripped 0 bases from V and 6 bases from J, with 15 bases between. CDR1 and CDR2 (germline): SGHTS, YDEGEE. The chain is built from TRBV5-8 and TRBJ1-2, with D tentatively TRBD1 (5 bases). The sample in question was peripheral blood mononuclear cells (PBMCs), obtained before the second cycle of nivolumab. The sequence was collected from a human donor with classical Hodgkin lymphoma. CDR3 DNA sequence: TGTGCCAGCAGCTTGGGACAGCTTAATGATGATGGCTACACCTTC. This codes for CASSLGQLNDDGYTF. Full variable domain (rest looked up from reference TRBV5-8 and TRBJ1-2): EAGVTQSPTHLIKTRGQQATLRCSPISGHTSVYWYQQALGLGLQFLLWYDEGEERNRGNFPPRFSGRQFPNYSSELNVNALELEDSALYLCASSLGQLNDDGYTFGSGTRLTVV.